The 32 T cell receptor beta chains below come from one sample, sequenced in a study of shared clonotypes between healthy human individuals. Sequencing was performed with immunoSEQ multiplex PCR; in TCRdb, only in-frame clones are kept and a portion is missing. Among roughly 2,500,000 clones listed, over 85% were seen once. The specimen was naive CD4+ T cells from PBMCs. Specified subset: CD45RA+ positively selected. These receptors were obtained from a man younger than 35 in good health. Some clones in this sample may be carry-over from other donors' samples.

The chain joins TRBV7-2 to TRBJ2-7, with D uncertain. Germline V lookup: CDR1 SGHTA, CDR2 FQGNSA. V was trimmed by 2 bases and J by 3 bases, leaving 14 bases between them. The CDR3 runs to 15 residues. The CDR3 nucleotides read TGTGCCAGCAGCTTACCGAGACTTTCGATCTACGAGCAGTACTTC. Amino acids: CASSLPRLSIYEQYF.

The CDR3 DNA reads TGCGCCAGCAGCCAAGACCGGGACAGAAGCGAGCAGTACTTC. Amino acids: CASSQDRDRSEQYF. The rearrangement joins TRBV4-3 to TRBJ2-7, with TRBD1 matching over 7 bases. V gave up 0 bases and J gave up 6 bases; unmatched junction bases: 5. Germline CDR1 and CDR2: LGHNA and YSLEER. CDR3 length: 14 residues.

The chain joins TRBV2 to TRBJ2-3; D perhaps matches TRBD2 (5 bases). CDR1 is SNHLY and CDR2 is FYNNEI in the germline V gene. The CDR3 extends over 12 amino acids. Trimming shortened V by 11 bases and J by 2 bases, and 11 bases separated the two germline ends. The CDR3 loop reads CAGRRNTDTQYF. The CDR3 coding sequence is TGTGCCGGTCGGAGGAACACAGATACGCAGTATTTT.

V gene TRBV7-9 combines with J gene TRBJ1-1; unclear D gene. Germline CDR1 SEHNR, CDR2 FQNEAQ (reference sequence). The CDR3 spans 13 residues. V lost 1 base and J lost 8, with 11 bases in between. CDR3: CASSLEFNGEAFF. CDR3 sequence (DNA): TGTGCCAGCAGCTTAGAATTTAACGGGGAAGCTTTCTTT.

The chain has TRBV19 and TRBJ2-7; TRBD2 agrees at 7 bases. Per germline, CDR1 LNHDA and CDR2 SQIVND (reference sequence). The CDR3 is 15 amino acids. J gave up 1 base and V 5 bases, and 8 bases lay outside the gene matches. The CDR3 loop reads CASSSLGDYSYEQYF. CDR3 nucleotide sequence: TGTGCCAGTAGTTCTTTGGGGGACTATTCCTACGAGCAGTACTTC.

The rearrangement links TRBV2 to TRBJ1-1; the match to TRBD1 covers 7 bases. With V trimmed by 9 bases and J by 4 bases, 8 bases remained unmatched. This CDR3 contains 13 residues. CDR1 is SNHLY and CDR2 is FYNNEI in the germline V gene. CDR3: CASLNRGVTEAFF. The CDR3, as DNA: TGTGCCAGTTTAAACAGGGGAGTCACTGAAGCTTTCTTT.

The chain couples TRBV7-2 to TRBJ1-5, with no clear D. The CDR3 runs 13 residues. The V end was cut by 4 bases, the J end by 4 bases, with 8 bases between. Germline V gives CDR1 SGHTA, CDR2 FQGNSA. The CDR3 is CASSSDLNQPQHF. The CDR3 region has the DNA TGTGCCAGCAGCTCCGATCTGAATCAGCCCCAGCATTTT.

This chain links TRBV5-6 with TRBJ2-7; TRBD2 aligns across 7 bases. Germline V CDR1 and CDR2: SGHDT, YYEEEE. Unmatched junction bases numbered 9, after V lost 3 bases and J lost 3 bases. This CDR3 has 15 amino acids. The CDR3 reads CASSSGLGGIYEQYF. DNA of the CDR3: TGTGCCAGCAGCTCTGGACTAGGCGGTATCTACGAGCAGTACTTC.

The chain links TRBV4-1 to TRBJ1-6, with 10 bases matching TRBD1. V was pared by 3 bases and J by 9 bases, with 11 bases of the junction left unmatched. The CDR3 is made up of 17 amino acids. The V gene's germline CDR1 is MGHRA and CDR2 YSYEKL. CDR3 in amino acids: CASSQMTGGGGISPLHF. As DNA, the CDR3 is TGCGCCAGCAGCCAGATGACAGGGGGCGGGGGGATTTCACCCCTCCACTTT.

The CDR3 is CSTHSGPYNEQFF. In DNA form, the CDR3 reads TGCAGCACCCACAGCGGCCCCTACAATGAGCAGTTCTTC. This rearrangement joins TRBV29-1 to TRBJ2-1, with a tentative D call TRBD2 (5 bases). This CDR3 has 13 residues. Trimming took 8 bases from V and 2 from J, leaving 13 bases between them. Germline assignment: CDR1 SQVTM and CDR2 ANQGSEA.

V is TRBV2 and J is TRBJ1-5; 7 positions agree with TRBD1. There are 15 residues in the CDR3. Germline CDR1 is SNHLY and CDR2 is FYNNEI. Trimming cost V 3 bases and J 5 bases; bases outside gene matches: 7. In DNA form, the CDR3 reads TGTGCCAGCAGTGACCTACAGGGGAGGGATCAGCCCCAGCATTTT. Its translation is CASSDLQGRDQPQHF.

This clone was picked up one time. V gene TRBV28 combines with J gene TRBJ1-2; D is ambiguous. V was shortened by 3 bases and J by 4 bases, with 6 bases between the two germline ends. CDR1 is MDHEN and CDR2 is SYDVKM in the germline V gene. The CDR3 extends over 12 amino acids. CDR3 in amino acids: CASSLEIYGYTF. In DNA form, the CDR3 reads TGTGCCAGCAGTTTGGAAATCTATGGCTACACCTTC.

J is TRBJ2-1 and V is TRBV7-9, with D maybe TRBD2 (5 bases). Trimming took off 7 bases at V and 9 bases at J, with 22 bases between the two ends. The CDR3 spans 15 residues. Germline CDR1 SEHNR, CDR2 FQNEAQ (reference sequence). The CDR3 here is CASNKAGLSGGEQFF. For the CDR3, the DNA is TGTGCCAGCAACAAGGCTGGACTGAGTGGCGGTGAGCAGTTCTTC.

The chain carries TRBV30 and TRBJ1-3; 7 positions match TRBD1. V gave up 2 bases and J gave up 2 bases; unmatched junction bases: 6. Per the germline V gene, CDR1 is GTSNPN and CDR2 is SVGIG (reference sequence). This CDR3 region has 15 residues. CDR3 in amino acids: CAWSPQGSAGNTIYF. In DNA form, the CDR3 reads TGTGCCTGGAGTCCACAGGGGTCGGCTGGAAACACCATATATTTT.

This clone appeared a single time. V is TRBV5-1 and J is TRBJ1-6; 12 bases map to TRBD1. The V and J ends lost 3 bases and 9 bases, in that order; junction bases with no gene match: 4. CDR1 and CDR2 from the germline V gene are SGHRS and YFSETQ. This CDR3 comprises 15 residues. The CDR3: CASSSGTGGVSPLHF. The DNA of the CDR3 is TGCGCCAGCAGCTCCGGGACAGGGGGCGTTTCACCCCTCCACTTT.

V is TRBV6-5 and J is TRBJ1-1; D is ambiguous. V lost 5 bases and J lost 3, with 10 bases in between. This CDR3 is built from 13 residues. Germline CDR1 and CDR2: MNHEY and SVGAGI. As DNA, the CDR3 is TGTGCCAGCAGTACCGTCCTCTACACTGAAGCTTTCTTT. This gives the protein CASSTVLYTEAFF.

This clone was seen only once. The J gene is TRBJ1-2, the V gene TRBV5-1; no reliable D call. This CDR3 has 13 residues. The V gene's germline CDR1 is SGHRS and CDR2 YFSETQ. Trimming pared 4 bases from V and 8 bases from J, leaving 15 bases between. The DNA of the CDR3 is TGCGCCAGCAGCATCCTAGGGCCTCGGGGCTACACCTTC. This encodes CASSILGPRGYTF.

The rearrangement uses TRBV28 and TRBJ1-1; D unresolved. CDR3 length: 14 residues. Trimming pared 4 bases from V and 1 base from J, leaving 10 bases between. Per the germline V gene, CDR1 is MDHEN and CDR2 is SYDVKM. CDR3 nucleotides: TGTGCCAGCAGTTCCGCAGGCGCGAACACTGAAGCTTTCTTT. Its translation is CASSSAGANTEAFF.

The rearrangement uses TRBV5-6 and TRBJ1-2; tentative D call: TRBD1 (6 bases). CDR1 is SGHDT and CDR2 is YYEEEE in the germline V gene. The CDR3 is 14 amino acids. V was trimmed by 4 bases and J by 2 bases, leaving 12 bases between them. This CDR3 reads CASSAQGSNYGYTF. The CDR3, as DNA: TGTGCCAGCAGCGCGCAGGGGTCCAACTATGGCTACACCTTC.

The V gene is TRBV27, the J gene TRBJ2-1; D perhaps matches TRBD1 (5 bases). The V gene's germline CDR1 is MNHEY and CDR2 SMNVEV (reference sequence). This CDR3 is built from 15 residues. Trimming cost V 6 bases and J 2 bases, with 14 bases left between them. CDR3 DNA sequence: TGTGCCAGCAGACTTCACAGGCGCCCCTACAATGAGCAGTTCTTC. It is translated as CASRLHRRPYNEQFF.

The chain has TRBV4-1 and TRBJ2-3, with TRBD2 as a possible D gene (6 bases). Germline CDR1 and CDR2: MGHRA and YSYEKL. CDR3 length: 16 amino acids. Trimming removed 1 base from V and 0 bases from J, with 11 bases in between. The CDR3 DNA is TGCGCCAGCAGCCAAGGGGACGGGACTAGCACAGATACGCAGTATTTT. Amino acid sequence: CASSQGDGTSTDTQYF.

This clone has only a few counts. The J gene is TRBJ1-1, the V gene TRBV6-4; D unclear. V lost 2 bases and J 3 bases, leaving 7 bases between the germline ends. The V gene's germline CDR1 is MRHNA and CDR2 SNTAGT. CDR3 length: 13 residues. CDR3 sequence: CASSDTVYTEAFF. The CDR3 DNA reads TGTGCCAGCAGTGACACTGTGTACACTGAAGCTTTCTTT.

The rearrangement joins TRBV4-1 to TRBJ2-4; unclear D gene. The CDR3 length is 15 residues. The germline V gene has CDR1 MGHRA and CDR2 YSYEKL. V dropped 4 bases and J dropped 1 base, with 11 bases sitting between them. As DNA, the CDR3 is TGCGCCAGCAGCCCTACTTTTAGGGCCAAAAACATTCAGTACTTC. Amino acids: CASSPTFRAKNIQYF.

A word on this clone: Other DNA sequences in this specimen translate into the identical CDR3. The J gene is TRBJ1-4, the V gene TRBV2; D is unclear. This CDR3 region has 13 residues. Germline V gene sequence: CDR1 SNHLY, CDR2 FYNNEI. Between the trimmed V and J ends, which lost 4 bases and 4 bases, there was a span of 7 bases. DNA of the CDR3: TGTGCCAGCAGTGCGGGCCTTAATGAAAAACTGTTTTTT. It codes for CASSAGLNEKLFF. The entire variable domain, with the rest obtained from reference TRBV2 and TRBJ1-4, is as follows: EPEVTQTPSHQVTQMGQEVILRCVPISNHLYFYWYRQILGQKVEFLVSFYNNEISEKSEIFDDQFSVERPDGSNFTLKIRSTKLEDSAMYFCASSAGLNEKLFFGSGTQLSVL.

The rearrangement links TRBV6-5 to TRBJ1-2; 10 bases match TRBD1. Per germline, CDR1 MNHEY and CDR2 SVGAGI. The CDR3 runs to 15 residues. V dropped 2 bases and J dropped 4; count of bases not matched to a gene: 4. CDR3 sequence: CASSYQDRGAYGYTF. In DNA, the CDR3 is TGTGCCAGCAGTTACCAGGACAGGGGGGCCTATGGCTACACCTTC.

The genes are TRBV5-1 and TRBJ2-1; 9 bases are a match to TRBD2. Germline V gene lookup returns CDR1 SGHRS and CDR2 YFSETQ. J gave up 7 bases and V 5 bases, and 7 bases lay outside the gene matches. The CDR3 runs 14 residues. The CDR3 loop reads CASRLSGRWNEQFF. The CDR3 DNA follows: TGCGCCAGCAGGTTGAGCGGGAGGTGGAATGAGCAGTTCTTC.

The genes are TRBV18 and TRBJ1-1, with D perhaps TRBD1 (5 bases). Germline V gene sequence: CDR1 KGHSH, CDR2 LQKENI. The CDR3 length is 14 residues. Between the trimmed V and J ends, which lost 3 bases and 8 bases, there was a span of 16 bases. The CDR3 loop is CASSPLTQGEEAFF. DNA for the CDR3: TGTGCCAGCTCACCTCTGACGCAGGGAGAAGAAGCTTTCTTT.

This clone appeared a few times. CDR3 DNA: TGTGCCACCAGCACTGGGAGGATGAACACTGAAGCTTTCTTT. As protein: CATSTGRMNTEAFF. The V and J genes are TRBV15 and TRBJ1-1; no clear D gene. CDR1 and CDR2 from the germline V gene are LNHNV and YYDKDF (reference sequence). The CDR3 has 14 residues. V lost 4 bases, J lost 0 bases, and 9 bases lay in between.

This chain uses TRBV27 with TRBJ1-3; maybe TRBD1 (5 bases). Trimming removed 9 bases at V and 0 bases at J, with 12 bases between. CDR3 length: 14 amino acids. Germline lookup yields CDR1 MNHEY and CDR2 SMNVEV (reference sequence). CDR3 protein: CASAGSPSGNTIYF. CDR3 nucleotides: TGTGCCAGTGCAGGGTCCCCCTCTGGAAACACCATATATTTT.

V is TRBV28 and J is TRBJ2-7; D remains ambiguous. The length of the CDR3 is 13 residues. Trimming took 10 bases from V and 2 from J, leaving 15 bases between them. In germline, CDR1 is MDHEN, CDR2 SYDVKM. CDR3 loop: CAIALKATYEQYF. The CDR3 bases are TGTGCCATTGCGTTAAAGGCAACCTACGAGCAGTACTTC. The whole variable domain, filled in from reference TRBV28 and TRBJ2-7, reads DVKVTQSSRYLVKRTGEKVFLECVQDMDHENMFWYRQDPGLGLRLIYFSYDVKMKEKGDIPEGYSVSREKKERFSLILESASTNQTSMYLCAIALKATYEQYFGPGTRLTVT.

V gene TRBV19 combines with J gene TRBJ2-5, with 9 bases that match TRBD1. This CDR3 is 17 amino acids long. CDR1 and CDR2 from the germline V gene are LNHDA and SQIVND (reference sequence). Trimming removed 5 bases from V and 0 bases from J; junction bases left unmatched: 10. The CDR3 spells CASSVSGTGWYQETQYF. Here the CDR3 DNA reads TGTGCCAGTAGTGTTTCCGGGACAGGGTGGTACCAAGAGACCCAGTACTTC.

With respect to this clone: Other DNA sequences in the same sample also yield this CDR3. The gene calls are TRBV28 and TRBJ2-1; TRBD1 might be the D (6 bases). V was cut by 5 bases and J by 8 bases, with 13 bases left in between. From germline, CDR1 is MDHEN and CDR2 SYDVKM. The CDR3 loop spans 13 amino acids. The CDR3 is CASSLTGRDEQFF. For the CDR3, the DNA is TGTGCCAGCAGTCTGACAGGTCGGGATGAGCAGTTCTTC.